A selection of T cell receptor beta chains follows, all from one sample in a study of blood T cell repertoires in COVID-19. Produced via immunoSEQ multiplex PCR; TCRdb's table is partial and in-frame only. The data contain roughly 400,000 clones, more than 85% of them singletons. Sequenced input: PBMCs or T cells enriched from blood (not recorded which). These receptors were obtained from a woman aged 40 to 50 who had been exposed to COVID-19. The CDR3 runs from the conserved cysteine through the conserved F or W.

j_call v_call cdr3_aa
TRBJ2-7 TRBV30 CAWSVRGEQYF
TRBJ1-1 TRBV29-1 CSVEVRYTEAFF
TRBJ2-1 TRBV7-8 CASSPTGFSYNEQFF
TRBJ2-2 TRBV27 CASGDRGNGELFF
TRBJ2-7 TRBV5-1 CASSSEDRAYEQYF
TRBJ2-7 TRBV29-1 CSVLGQGLNEQYF
TRBJ1-1 TRBV4-3 CASRIQGNTEAFF
TRBJ2-7 TRBV12-5 CASGHAGRLYEQYF
TRBJ1-6 TRBV10-2 CASSARQGRNSPLHF
TRBJ1-5 TRBV5-4 CASSSGGVRDQPQHF
TRBJ1-2 TRBV12-3/TRBV12-4 CASSFGRGGGYTF
TRBJ1-2 TRBV20-1 CSARPGAGYTF
TRBJ1-2 TRBV19 CASSLTGGARGYTF
TRBJ2-2 TRBV3-1/TRBV3-2 CASSQIVGELFF
TRBJ2-7 TRBV27 CASSFLKLGGDYEQYF
TRBJ1-3 TRBV18 CASSPGQGPGNTIYF
TRBJ2-5 TRBV27 CASSLSRGETQYF
TRBJ1-5 TRBV24-1 CATSDTRQLNQPQHF
TRBJ1-4 TRBV30 CGWSNDRGGEKLFF
TRBJ2-5 TRBV24-1 CATSAADRGRQETQYF
TRBJ1-1 TRBV7-2 CASRDRGMNTEAFF
TRBJ1-1 TRBV5-4 CASSLQGANTEAFF
TRBJ2-2 TRBV7-8 CASSSIRDRGLSNTGELFF
TRBJ1-6 TRBV15 CATSRMGGGSPLHF
TRBJ1-4 TRBV19 CASHRDTREKLFF
TRBJ1-1 TRBV7-6 CASSGIQGLNTEAFF
TRBJ1-2 TRBV7-2 CASVREGVRSGYTF
TRBJ1-1 TRBV7-2 CASSLQGFLNTEAFF
TRBJ1-1 TRBV25-1 CATYNTEAFF